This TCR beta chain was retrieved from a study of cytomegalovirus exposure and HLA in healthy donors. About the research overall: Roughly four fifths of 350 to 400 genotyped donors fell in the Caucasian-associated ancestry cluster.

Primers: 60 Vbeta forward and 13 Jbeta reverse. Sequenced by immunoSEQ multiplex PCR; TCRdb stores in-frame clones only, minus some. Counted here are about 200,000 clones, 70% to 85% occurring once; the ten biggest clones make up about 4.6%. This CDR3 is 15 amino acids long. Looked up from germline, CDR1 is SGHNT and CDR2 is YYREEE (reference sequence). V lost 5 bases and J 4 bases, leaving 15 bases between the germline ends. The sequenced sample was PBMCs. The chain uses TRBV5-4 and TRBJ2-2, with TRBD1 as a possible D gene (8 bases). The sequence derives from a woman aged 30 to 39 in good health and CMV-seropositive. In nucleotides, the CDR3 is TGTGCCAGCAGGATCAACAGGGGGGGCACCGGGGAGCTGTTTTTT. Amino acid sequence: CASRINRGGTGELFF.